This TCR beta chain was identified during a study of blood T cell repertoires in COVID-19. Germline-derived CDR1 and CDR2 are LNHNV and YYDKDF (reference sequence). This CDR3 has 12 amino acids. Trimming removed 3 bases from V and 7 bases from J; junction bases left unmatched: 2. This clone was detected a few times. As processed by the authors: Reference gene primer amplification gave estimated nucleated cell counts. Method: immunoSEQ multiplex PCR; TCRdb's copy keeps in-frame clones and lacks some. That table gives V, J and clone size, and the DNA gave D and trimming. The sample carries about 160,000 clones, roughly 93% recorded once.

The chain combines TRBV15 with TRBJ1-1, with TRBD1 matching 7 bases. The sequence was obtained from a woman in her sixties with COVID-19, enrolled during active disease. Source material: peripheral blood. The CDR3 DNA reads TGTGCCACCAGCAGCCGGGACAGTGAAGCTTTCTTT. It yields the protein CATSSRDSEAFF.